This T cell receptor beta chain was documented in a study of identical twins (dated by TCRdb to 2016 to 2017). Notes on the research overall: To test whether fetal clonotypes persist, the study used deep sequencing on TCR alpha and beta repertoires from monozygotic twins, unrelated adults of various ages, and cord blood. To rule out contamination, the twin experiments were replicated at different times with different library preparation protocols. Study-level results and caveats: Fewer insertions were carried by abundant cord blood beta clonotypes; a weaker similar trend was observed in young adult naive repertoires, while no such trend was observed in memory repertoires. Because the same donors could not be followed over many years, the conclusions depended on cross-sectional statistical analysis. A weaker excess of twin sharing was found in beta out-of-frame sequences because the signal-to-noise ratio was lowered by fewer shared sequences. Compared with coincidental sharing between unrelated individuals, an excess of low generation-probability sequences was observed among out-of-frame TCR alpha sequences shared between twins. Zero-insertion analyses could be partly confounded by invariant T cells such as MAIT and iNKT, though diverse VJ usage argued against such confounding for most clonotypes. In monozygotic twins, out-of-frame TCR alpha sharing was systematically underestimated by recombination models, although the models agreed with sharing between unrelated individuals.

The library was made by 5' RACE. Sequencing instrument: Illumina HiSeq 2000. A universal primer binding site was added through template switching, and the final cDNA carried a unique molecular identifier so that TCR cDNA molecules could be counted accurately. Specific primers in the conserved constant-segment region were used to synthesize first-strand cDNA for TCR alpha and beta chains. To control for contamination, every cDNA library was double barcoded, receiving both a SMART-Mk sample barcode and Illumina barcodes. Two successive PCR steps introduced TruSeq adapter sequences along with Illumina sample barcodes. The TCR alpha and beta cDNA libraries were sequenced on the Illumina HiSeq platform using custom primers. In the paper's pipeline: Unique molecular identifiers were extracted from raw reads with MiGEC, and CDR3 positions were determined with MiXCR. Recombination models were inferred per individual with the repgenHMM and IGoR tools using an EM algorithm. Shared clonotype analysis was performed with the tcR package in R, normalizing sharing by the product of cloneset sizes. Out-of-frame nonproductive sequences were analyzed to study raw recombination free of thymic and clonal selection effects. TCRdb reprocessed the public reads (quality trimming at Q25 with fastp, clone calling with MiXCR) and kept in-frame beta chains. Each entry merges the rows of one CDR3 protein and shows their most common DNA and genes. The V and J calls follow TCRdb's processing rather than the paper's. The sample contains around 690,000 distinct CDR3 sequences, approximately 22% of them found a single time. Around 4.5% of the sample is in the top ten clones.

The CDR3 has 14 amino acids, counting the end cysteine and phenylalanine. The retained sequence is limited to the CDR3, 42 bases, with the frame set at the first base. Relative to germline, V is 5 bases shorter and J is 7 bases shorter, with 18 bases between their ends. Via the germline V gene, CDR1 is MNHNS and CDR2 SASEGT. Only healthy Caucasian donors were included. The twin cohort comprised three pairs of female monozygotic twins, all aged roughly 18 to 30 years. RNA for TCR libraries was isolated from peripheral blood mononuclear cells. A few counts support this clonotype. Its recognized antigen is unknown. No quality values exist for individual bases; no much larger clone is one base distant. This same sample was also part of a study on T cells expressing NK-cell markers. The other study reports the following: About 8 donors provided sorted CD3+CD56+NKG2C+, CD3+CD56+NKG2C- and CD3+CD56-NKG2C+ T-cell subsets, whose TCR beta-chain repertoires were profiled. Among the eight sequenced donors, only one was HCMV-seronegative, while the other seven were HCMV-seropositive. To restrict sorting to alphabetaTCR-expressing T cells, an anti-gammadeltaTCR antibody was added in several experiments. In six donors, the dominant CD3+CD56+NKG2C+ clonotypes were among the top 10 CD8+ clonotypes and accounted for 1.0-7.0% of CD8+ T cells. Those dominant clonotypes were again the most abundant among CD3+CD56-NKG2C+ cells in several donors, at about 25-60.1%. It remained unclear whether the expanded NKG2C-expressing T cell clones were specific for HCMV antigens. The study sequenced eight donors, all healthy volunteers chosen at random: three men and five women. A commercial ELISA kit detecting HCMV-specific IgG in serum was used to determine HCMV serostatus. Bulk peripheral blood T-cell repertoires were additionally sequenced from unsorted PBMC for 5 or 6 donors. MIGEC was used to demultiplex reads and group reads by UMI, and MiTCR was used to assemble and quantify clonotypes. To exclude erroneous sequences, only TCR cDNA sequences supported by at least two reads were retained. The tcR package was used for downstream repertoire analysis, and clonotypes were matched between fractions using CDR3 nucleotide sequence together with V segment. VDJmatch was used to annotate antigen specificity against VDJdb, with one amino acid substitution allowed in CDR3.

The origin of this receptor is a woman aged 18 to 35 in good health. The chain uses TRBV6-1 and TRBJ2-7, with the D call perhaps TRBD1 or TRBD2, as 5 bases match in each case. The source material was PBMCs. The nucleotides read TGTGCCAGCAGTCCGGGACGGACCCTACTAGAGCAGTACTTC. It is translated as CASSPGRTLLEQYF.